Below, one T cell receptor (beta chain) is given with its context. This entry comes from a study of blood T cell repertoires in COVID-19. Background on the study: Sites in the United States, Italy and Spain provided acute and convalescent COVID-19 samples. Nucleic acid was either cDNA or gDNA, and it came from T cells, B-cell-depleted T cells, or PBMCs.

Original processing notes: Cell counts per sample came from amplifying reference gene primers. Clones were read by immunoSEQ multiplex PCR, and TCRdb kept only the in-frame ones, dropping some. V and J calls and clone size are given by that table; D and trimming were obtained from the DNA. The repertoire consists of about 230,000 clones, with around 88% occurring once and the leading ten covering roughly 2.3%. V dropped 7 bases and J dropped 4; count of bases not matched to a gene: 10. The CDR3 loop spans 15 amino acids. Germline V gene sequence: CDR1 SGDLS, CDR2 YYNGEE. In terms of age and location, participants ranged from roughly 18 to 95 years and lived in about two dozen US areas.

V usage is TRBV9 and J usage is TRBJ1-2; TRBD1 matches at 10 bases. The clonotype comes from a woman in her 40s with acute COVID-19. Material: PBMCs or T cells enriched from blood (not recorded which). In DNA, the CDR3 is TGTGCCAGCGATGACACCGGGACAGGGGTCTATGGCTACACCTTC. Amino acids: CASDDTGTGVYGYTF.